This T cell receptor beta chain came from a study of T cells in Graves' hyperthyroidism and ophthalmopathy. Study-wide context: Sampling of peripheral blood happened at initial diagnosis, prior to any treatment.

The study included ophthalmopathy patients with Clinical Activity Score at least 3, NOSPECS grade at least 4 and duration under 3 months. J was trimmed by 7 bases and V by 5 bases; bases with no gene match: 9. CDR3 size: 14 residues. General study points: Onset of ophthalmopathy came a median roughly 6 months after the model predicted it.

Researchers took RNA transcripts and amplified the TCR beta CDR3 regions from them. During a first-round RT-PCR of the TCR CDR3, the HTBI primer set was used. TCRdb reprocessed the multiplex PCR reads via MiXCR and lists one record per CDR3 protein. The profile shows hundreds of thousands of distinct CDR3 sequences, 24% of them singletons. Remarks on this clonotype: Its antigen remains unknown.

The specimen was blood. The V and J genes are TRBV12-3 or TRBV12-4 and TRBJ1-2, with 8 bases matching TRBD1. This TCR was sampled from a woman in her twenties or thirties with Graves' ophthalmopathy. In nucleotides, the CDR3 is TGTGCCAGCAGTCTTCGACAGGGGCGCTCTGGCTACACCTTC. It codes for CASSLRQGRSGYTF.